The entry below describes one TCR beta chain. No antigen is known for it. This CDR3 is 14 amino acids long. Looked up from germline, CDR1 is SGHTA and CDR2 is FQGNSA. Trimming left V 0 bases short and J 5 bases short, with 10 bases between. TCRdb keeps only in-frame clones here, not all; method: immunoSEQ multiplex PCR. The sample includes roughly 180,000 clones, 70% to 85% of them seen just once. The data belong to a study of cytotoxic CD8 clonotypes in ibrutinib-treated CLL. Study-wide background: Among responders, around 25 were partial and 2 complete; after median roughly 70 months, 14 stayed remitted and approximately 12 progressed. Broader study findings: Clonality increased with ibrutinib response but returned toward baseline at progression. Public clonotypes were uncommon and contracted or stayed stable on treatment. Sustained-remission and progressing patients were not sampled at matched times.

The TCR sequence derives from a human donor with chronic lymphocytic leukemia. Here the sequenced sample was PBMCs, taken after 24 months of ibrutinib treatment. The chain couples TRBV7-2 to TRBJ2-5; D unresolved. The CDR3 DNA reads as TGTGCCAGCAGCTTAGCAACGAGCCGGGAGACCCAGTACTTC. Its translation: CASSLATSRETQYF.